The 2 T cell receptor beta chains presented below share a single source sample, sequenced in a study of T cell repertoires in cytomegalovirus infection. TCRdb independently ran MiXCR on the reads; one entry per CDR3 protein. The table records more than 650,000 distinct CDR3 sequences, about 40% of them present only once. The material sequenced was PBMCs. Receptors originate from a human donor in good health (CMV status not recorded). Some clones in this sample may be carry-over from other donors' samples.

A few counts support this clonotype. The CDR3 here is CASSVQRPIATNEKLFF. The CDR3 bases are TGTGCCAGCAGTGTACAGAGGCCAATTGCAACTAATGAAAAACTGTTTTTT. The chain carries TRBV2 and TRBJ1-4; no clear D. The CDR3 runs 17 residues. From germline, CDR1 is SNHLY and CDR2 FYNNEI. With 4 bases removed from V and 0 bases from J, the gap between germline ends came to 15 bases.

Of note for this clonotype: A much larger clone lies one base from this, so it may be a read error. The chain uses TRBV7-2 and TRBJ1-1, with D possibly matching TRBD1 (6 bases). The germline V gene has CDR1 SGHTA and CDR2 FQGNSA. This CDR3 is 15 amino acids long. The CDR3 nucleotides are TGTTCCAGCAGCTTAGGTGGGGCCAGGGGCACTGAAGCTTTCTTT. It specifies CSSSLGGARGTEAFF.